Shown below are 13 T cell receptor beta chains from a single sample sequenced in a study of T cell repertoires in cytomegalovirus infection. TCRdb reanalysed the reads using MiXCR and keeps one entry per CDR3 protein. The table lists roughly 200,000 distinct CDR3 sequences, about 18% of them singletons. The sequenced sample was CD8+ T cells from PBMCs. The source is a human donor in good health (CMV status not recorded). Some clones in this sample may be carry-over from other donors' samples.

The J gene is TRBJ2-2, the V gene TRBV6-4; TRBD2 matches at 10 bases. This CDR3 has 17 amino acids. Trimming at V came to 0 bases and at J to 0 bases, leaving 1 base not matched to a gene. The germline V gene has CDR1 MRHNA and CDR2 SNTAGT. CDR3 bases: TGTGCCAGCAGTGACTCAGCGGGGGGGCCGAACACCGGGGAGCTGTTTTTT. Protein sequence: CASSDSAGGPNTGELFF.

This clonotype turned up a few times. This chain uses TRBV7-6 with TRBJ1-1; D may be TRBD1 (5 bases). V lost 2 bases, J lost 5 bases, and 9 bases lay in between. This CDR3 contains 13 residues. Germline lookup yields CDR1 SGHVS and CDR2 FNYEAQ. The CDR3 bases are TGTGCCAGCAGCTTAAAGGGACGGACTGAAGCTTTCTTT. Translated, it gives CASSLKGRTEAFF.

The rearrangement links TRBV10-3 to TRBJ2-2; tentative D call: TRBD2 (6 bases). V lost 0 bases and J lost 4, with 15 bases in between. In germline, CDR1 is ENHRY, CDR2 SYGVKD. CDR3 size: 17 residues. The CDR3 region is CAISESRGGAFTGELFF. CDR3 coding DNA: TGTGCCATCAGTGAGTCGAGGGGCGGGGCGTTCACCGGGGAGCTGTTTTTT.

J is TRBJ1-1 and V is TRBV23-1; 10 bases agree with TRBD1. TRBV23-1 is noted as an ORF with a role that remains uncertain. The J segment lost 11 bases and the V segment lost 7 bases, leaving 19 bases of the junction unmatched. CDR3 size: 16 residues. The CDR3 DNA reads TGCGCCAGCATCCTCCACCGAACGGGACAGGGGTCGGCTGCTTTCTTT. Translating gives CASILHRTGQGSAAFF.

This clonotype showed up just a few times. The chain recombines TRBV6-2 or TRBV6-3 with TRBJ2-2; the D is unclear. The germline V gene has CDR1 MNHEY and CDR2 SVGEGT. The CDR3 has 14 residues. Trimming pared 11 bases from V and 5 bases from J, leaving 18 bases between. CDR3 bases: TGTGCCGCCTCAAGGCGTCAAGTAACCGGGGAGCTGTTTTTT. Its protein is CAASRRQVTGELFF.

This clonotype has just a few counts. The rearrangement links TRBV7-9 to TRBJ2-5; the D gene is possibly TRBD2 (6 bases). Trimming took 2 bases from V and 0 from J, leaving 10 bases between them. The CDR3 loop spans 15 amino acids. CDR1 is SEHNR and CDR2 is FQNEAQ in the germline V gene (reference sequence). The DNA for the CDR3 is TGTGCCAGCAGCTTACCGGACTACTACCAAGAGACCCAGTACTTC. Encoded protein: CASSLPDYYQETQYF.

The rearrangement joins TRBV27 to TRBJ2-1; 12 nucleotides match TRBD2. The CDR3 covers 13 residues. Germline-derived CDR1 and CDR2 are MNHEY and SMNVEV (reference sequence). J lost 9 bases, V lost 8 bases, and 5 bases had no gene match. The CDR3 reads CASGLAGGREQFF. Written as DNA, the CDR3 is TGTGCCAGCGGCCTAGCGGGGGGGCGTGAGCAGTTCTTC.

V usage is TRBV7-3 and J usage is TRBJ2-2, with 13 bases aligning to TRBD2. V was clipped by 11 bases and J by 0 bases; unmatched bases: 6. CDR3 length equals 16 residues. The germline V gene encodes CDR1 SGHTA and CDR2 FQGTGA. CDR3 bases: TGTGCCTGTCGACTAGCGGGGGGCTCGAACACCGGGGAGCTGTTTTTT. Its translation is CACRLAGGSNTGELFF.

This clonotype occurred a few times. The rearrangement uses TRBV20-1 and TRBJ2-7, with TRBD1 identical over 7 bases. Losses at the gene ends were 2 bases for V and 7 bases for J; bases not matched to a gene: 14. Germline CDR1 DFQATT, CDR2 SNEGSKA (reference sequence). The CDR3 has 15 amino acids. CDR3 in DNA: TGCAGTGCTAGATCCCGGGACAGTATCTACGTGGAGCAGTACTTC. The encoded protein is CSARSRDSIYVEQYF.

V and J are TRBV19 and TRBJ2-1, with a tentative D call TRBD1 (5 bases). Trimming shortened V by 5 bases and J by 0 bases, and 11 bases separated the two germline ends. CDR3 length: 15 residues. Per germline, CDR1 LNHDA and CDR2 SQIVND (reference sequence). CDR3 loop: CASSLQDSSYNEQFF. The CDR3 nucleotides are TGTGCCAGTAGTTTACAGGATAGCTCCTACAATGAGCAGTTCTTC.

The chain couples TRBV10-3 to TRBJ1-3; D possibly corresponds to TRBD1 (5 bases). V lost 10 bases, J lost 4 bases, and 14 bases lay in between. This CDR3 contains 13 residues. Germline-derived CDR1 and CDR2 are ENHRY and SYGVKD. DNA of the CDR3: TGTGCCACCGGGACGTCTGCGGGAAACACCATATATTTT. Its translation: CATGTSAGNTIYF.

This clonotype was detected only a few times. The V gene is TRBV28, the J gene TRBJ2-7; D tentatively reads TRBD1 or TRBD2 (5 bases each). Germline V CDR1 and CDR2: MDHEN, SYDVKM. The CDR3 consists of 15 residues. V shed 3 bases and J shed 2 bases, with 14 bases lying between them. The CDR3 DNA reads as TGTGCCAGCAGTTTCGAGGGGACGTCCACCTACGAGCAGTACTTC. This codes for CASSFEGTSTYEQYF.

CDR3 nucleotides: TGTGCCTGGAGAGATACAGGGACCTACGAGCAGTACTTC. Translation gives CAWRDTGTYEQYF. The chain links TRBV30 to TRBJ2-7; D may be TRBD1 (6 bases). V lost 3 bases, J lost 2 bases, and 11 bases lay in between. Per germline, CDR1 GTSNPN and CDR2 SVGIG (reference sequence). The CDR3 extends over 13 amino acids. The full variable domain, with the rest looked up from reference TRBV30 and TRBJ2-7, is SQTIHQWPATLVQPVGSPLSLECTVEGTSNPNLYWYRQAAGRGLQLLFYSVGIGQISSEVPQNLSASRPQDRQFILSSKKLLLSDSGFYLCAWRDTGTYEQYFGPGTRLTVT.